Below, 28 T cell receptor gamma chains from the same sample are listed, as sequenced in a study of Vδ1+ human thymocytes. The template was reverse-transcribed extracted RNA. The CDR3 regions were amplified by multiplex PCR from V-gene primers to a constant-region primer. TCRdb reran clone calling via CATT on the multiplex PCR reads. Seen here are roughly 30,000 gamma-chain clones, 15% to 25% observed once, and the top ten hold under 2%. Their antigen targets remain unknown. Study-wide points: In the thymus, TRG and TRD repertoires looked highly polyclonal with Gaussian CDR3 lengths.

Material: Vdelta1+ gamma-delta thymocytes from the thymus. Subset given: FACS-sorted CD3+ TCRalphabeta- TCRVdelta1+ TCRVdelta2- thymocytes. The receptor source for this set is a boy younger than two who had congenital heart surgery.

The chain combines TRGV9 with TRGJ1 or TRGJ2. In germline, CDR1 is GITISATS, CDR2 ISYDGTV (reference sequence). The CDR3 totals 14 residues. Trimming removed 4 bases from V and 0 bases from J; junction bases left unmatched: 6. CDR3 DNA sequence: TGTGCCTTGTGGGACCCTCGGAATTATTATAAGAAACTCTTT. Residues: CALWDPRNYYKKLF.

The chain combines TRGV3 with TRGJ1 or TRGJ2. V dropped 3 bases and J dropped 7; count of bases not matched to a gene: 9. Germline-derived CDR1 and CDR2 are VTNTFY and YDVSTARD (reference sequence). This CDR3 has 13 residues. DNA for the CDR3: TGTGCCACCTGGGACGAACGGGAGTATAAGAAACTCTTT. This gives the protein CATWDEREYKKLF.

On this clone itself: Other nucleotide sequences in the sample specify the same CDR3. The rearrangement joins TRGV9 to TRGJ1 or TRGJ2. In germline, CDR1 is GITISATS, CDR2 ISYDGTV (reference sequence). Unmatched junction bases numbered 2, after V lost 3 bases and J lost 6 bases. This CDR3 comprises 11 residues. CDR3 in amino acids: CALWESYKKLF. The CDR3 bases are TGTGCCTTGTGGGAGAGTTATAAGAAACTCTTT.

This clone was seen a few times. The rearrangement joins TRGV2 to TRGJ1 or TRGJ2. Per the germline V gene, CDR1 is EGSNGY and CDR2 is YDSYNSKV. The CDR3 contains 14 residues. J lost 5 bases, V lost 0 bases, and 7 bases had no gene match. Here the CDR3 reads CATWDGRLNYKKLF. CDR3 nucleotides: TGTGCCACCTGGGACGGGCGGTTGAATTATAAGAAACTCTTT.

The chain joins TRGV9 to TRGJP. CDR1 and CDR2 (germline): GITISATS, ISYDGTV (reference sequence). This CDR3 is 17 amino acids long. Unmatched junction bases numbered 9, after V lost 2 bases and J lost 8 bases. This CDR3 is CALWEASTKLGKKIKVF. The CDR3 nucleotides read TGTGCCTTGTGGGAGGCCTCCACAAAGTTGGGCAAAAAAATCAAGGTATTT.

This clone came up a few times. Being one base from a much bigger clone, this may be a read error. The chain employs TRGV8 and TRGJ1 or TRGJ2. Germline V gene lookup returns CDR1 VENAVY and CDR2 YDSYNSRV. The CDR3 runs 12 residues. Trimming cost V 0 bases and J 6 bases; bases outside gene matches: 2. The CDR3 DNA sequence: TGTGCCACCTGGGATAGGCTTTATAAGAAACTCTTT. It yields the protein CATWDRLYKKLF.

This clone was counted a few times. This chain joins TRGV4 and TRGJP2. Germline CDR1 is EGSTGY and CDR2 is YDSYTSSV. There are 15 residues in the CDR3. J was trimmed by 10 bases and V by 6 bases; bases with no gene match: 17. In DNA form, the CDR3 reads TGTGCCACCTGGTGTCGTGCCCCCGGGGGTTGGATCAAGACGTTT. Translation: CATWCRAPGGWIKTF.

The chain employs TRGV9 and TRGJP2. This CDR3 contains 13 residues. J was trimmed by 6 bases and V by 4 bases; bases with no gene match: 5. Germline CDR1 GITISATS, CDR2 ISYDGTV (reference sequence). This CDR3 is CALWDKGDWIKTF. The CDR3 DNA reads TGTGCCTTGTGGGACAAAGGTGATTGGATCAAGACGTTT.

Comment on this clone: The junction and the germline gene differ at one end; a read error may be behind it. V gene TRGV3 combines with J gene TRGJP2. Germline CDR1 VTNTFY, CDR2 YDVSTARD (reference sequence). CDR3 length equals 14 residues. The CDR3 loop reads CATRDSSSDWIKTF. The CDR3 bases are TGTGCCACCCGGGACAGTAGTAGTGATTGGATCAAGACGTTT.

In its sample, this clone was seen a few times. The chain joins TRGV3 to TRGJ1 or TRGJ2. V shed 0 bases, J shed 11 bases, and the junction held 4 bases outside the gene matches. The CDR3 has 11 amino acids. Germline-derived CDR1 and CDR2 are VTNTFY and YDVSTARD (reference sequence). This chain's CDR3 is CATWDRREKLF. CDR3 DNA sequence: TGTGCCACCTGGGACAGGCGAGAGAAACTCTTT.

In its sample, this clone is medium-sized. The same CDR3 is also encoded by other DNA sequences in this sample. This chain uses TRGV5 with TRGJ1 or TRGJ2. After removal of 1 base from V and 1 base from J, the junction contained 1 base not matched to a gene. CDR3 length equals 13 residues. The V gene's germline CDR1 is VINAFY and CDR2 YDVSNSKD. The CDR3 DNA follows: TGTGCCACCTGGGACAGAAATTATTATAAGAAACTCTTT. It encodes CATWDRNYYKKLF.

The chain has TRGV2 and TRGJ1 or TRGJ2. CDR1 and CDR2 (germline): EGSNGY, YDSYNSKV. The CDR3 loop spans 14 amino acids. With 1 base clipped from V and 3 bases from J, the junction kept 6 bases outside the gene matches. The CDR3 sequence: CATWDGMTYYKKLF. CDR3 sequence (DNA): TGTGCCACCTGGGACGGAATGACTTATTATAAGAAACTCTTT.

This clone has more than one count but fewer than ten. This rearrangement joins TRGV5 to TRGJ1 or TRGJ2. There are 14 residues in the CDR3. CDR1 VINAFY and CDR2 YDVSNSKD come from the germline V gene. Unmatched junction bases numbered 5, after V lost 0 bases and J lost 3 bases. The CDR3 nucleotides read TGTGCCACCTGGGACAGGAATTTTTATTATAAGAAACTCTTT. Protein: CATWDRNFYYKKLF.

The V call is TRGV4, the J call TRGJ1 or TRGJ2. Germline lookup yields CDR1 EGSTGY and CDR2 YDSYTSSV. V gave up 4 bases and J gave up 6 bases; unmatched junction bases: 12. This CDR3 contains 14 residues. As DNA, the CDR3 is TGTGCCACCTGGGACGTTAGGGTTGGTTATAAGAAACTCTTT. Protein: CATWDVRVGYKKLF.

The V gene is TRGV4, the J gene TRGJ1 or TRGJ2. CDR1 is EGSTGY, CDR2 YDSYTSSV, per germline. The length of the CDR3 is 14 residues. With 0 bases clipped from V and 6 bases from J, the junction kept 8 bases outside the gene matches. CDR3 DNA: TGTGCCACCTGGGATGGGCCGCTTCGTTATAAGAAACTCTTT. Translation: CATWDGPLRYKKLF.

This clone came up once. Other nucleotide sequences in the sample specify the same CDR3. The chain combines TRGV5 with TRGJ1 or TRGJ2. The ends lost 0 bases at V and 4 bases at J; junction bases unmatched: 6. Looked up from germline, CDR1 is VINAFY and CDR2 is YDVSNSKD. This CDR3 has 14 residues. DNA for the CDR3: TGTGCCACCTGGGACAGGCGTTACTATTATAAGAAACTCTTT. This codes for CATWDRRYYYKKLF.

The chain combines TRGV3 with TRGJ1 or TRGJ2. This CDR3 has 20 residues. Germline V CDR1 and CDR2: VTNTFY, YDVSTARD (reference sequence). With V trimmed by 3 bases and J by 2 bases, 25 bases remained unmatched. CDR3 coding DNA: TGTGCCACCTGGGACTCTTGCGGTTCTGATGGGGTAAGGGATTATTATAAGAAACTCTTT. Amino acids: CATWDSCGSDGVRDYYKKLF.

By sample share, this clone is medium-sized. The chain has TRGV3 and TRGJ1 or TRGJ2. The CDR3 runs 13 residues. Germline V CDR1 and CDR2: VTNTFY, YDVSTARD (reference sequence). The J segment lost 7 bases and the V segment lost 0 bases, leaving 6 bases of the junction unmatched. This CDR3 is CATWDRGSYKKLF. The CDR3 nucleotides are TGTGCCACCTGGGACAGGGGGAGCTATAAGAAACTCTTT.

This clone is medium-sized (0.01 to 0.1%). Additional DNA sequences in this sample encode the identical CDR3. The rearrangement links TRGV9 to TRGJP. Germline assignment: CDR1 GITISATS and CDR2 ISYDGTV (reference sequence). After removal of 2 bases from V and 3 bases from J, the junction contained 1 base not matched to a gene. The length of the CDR3 is 16 residues. The CDR3 nucleotides are TGTGCCTTGTGGGAGGCGCAAGAGTTGGGCAAAAAAATCAAGGTATTT. Its protein product is CALWEAQELGKKIKVF.

The sample holds a few counts of this clone. This sample also contains other DNA sequences that code for the same CDR3. The chain has TRGV3 and TRGJ1 or TRGJ2. Germline CDR1 and CDR2: VTNTFY and YDVSTARD (reference sequence). The CDR3 runs 9 residues. The J segment lost 16 bases and the V segment lost 3 bases, leaving 6 bases of the junction unmatched. The chain's CDR3 is CATWDSKLF. The CDR3 DNA follows: TGTGCCACCTGGGACTCTAAGCTCTTT.

This clone was picked up a small number of times. It may be a read error: a sequence one base away is much more abundant. This chain connects TRGV5 to TRGJ1 or TRGJ2. The CDR3 loop spans 11 amino acids. The V segment lost 1 base and the J segment 9 bases; nucleotides outside the gene matches: 3. Germline V gene sequence: CDR1 VINAFY, CDR2 YDVSNSKD. The DNA of the CDR3 is TGTGCCACCTGGGACAGTTCTAAGAAACTCTTT. Residues: CATWDSSKKLF.

The V and J genes are TRGV5 and TRGJP2. Germline V gives CDR1 VINAFY, CDR2 YDVSNSKD. J lost 0 bases, V lost 0 bases, and 7 bases had no gene match. CDR3 length: 17 residues. CDR3 protein: CATWDRPSYSSDWIKTF. The CDR3 nucleotides are TGTGCCACCTGGGACAGGCCGAGTTATAGTAGTGATTGGATCAAGACGTTT.

V usage is TRGV5 and J usage is TRGJP. CDR1 is VINAFY and CDR2 is YDVSNSKD in the germline V gene. CDR3 length: 17 residues. After removal of 2 bases from V and 4 bases from J, the junction contained 5 bases not matched to a gene. The CDR3 nucleotides are TGTGCCACCTGGGACATACACCAAGAGTTGGGCAAAAAAATCAAGGTATTT. Its protein product is CATWDIHQELGKKIKVF.

The table lists this clone with a count of one. This rearrangement joins TRGV4 to TRGJ1 or TRGJ2. CDR1 is EGSTGY and CDR2 is YDSYTSSV in the germline V gene. Unmatched junction bases numbered 9, after V lost 0 bases and J lost 1 base. This CDR3 spans 16 amino acids. In DNA form, the CDR3 reads TGTGCCACCTGGGATGGGCCCCTCGAAAATTATTATAAGAAACTCTTT. Its translation: CATWDGPLENYYKKLF.

This clone was counted a few times. The rearrangement joins TRGV8 to TRGJ1 or TRGJ2. CDR1 is VENAVY and CDR2 is YDSYNSRV in the germline V gene. The CDR3 is 11 amino acids. V lost 0 bases and J lost 10; bases outside the gene matches: 3. This CDR3 is CATWDRKKKLF. CDR3 nucleotides: TGTGCCACCTGGGATAGGAAGAAGAAACTCTTT.

This clone has only a few counts. The same CDR3 also results from other DNA sequences found in this sample. The V call is TRGV2, the J call TRGJ1 or TRGJ2. Trimming removed 0 bases from V and 6 bases from J; junction bases left unmatched: 5. The CDR3 contains 13 residues. Germline V lookup: CDR1 EGSNGY, CDR2 YDSYNSKV. CDR3 coding DNA: TGTGCCACCTGGGACGGGCCTGGTTATAAGAAACTCTTT. Its translation: CATWDGPGYKKLF.

This clone was seen a handful of times. The chain carries TRGV5 and TRGJ1 or TRGJ2. J lost 10 bases, V lost 8 bases, and 5 bases had no gene match. Germline CDR1 is VINAFY and CDR2 is YDVSNSKD. The length of the CDR3 is 9 residues. CDR3 DNA: TGTGCCACCTCAACGAAGAAACTCTTT. Its protein product is CATSTKKLF.

Comments on this clone: Other DNA sequences from this sample encode an identical CDR3 as well. The chain couples TRGV4 to TRGJP. With V trimmed by 0 bases and J by 7 bases, 6 bases remained unmatched. Germline loops: CDR1 EGSTGY, CDR2 YDSYTSSV. This CDR3 comprises 17 residues. This CDR3 is CATWDGPGELGKKIKVF. The CDR3 DNA sequence: TGTGCCACCTGGGATGGGCCTGGTGAGTTGGGCAAAAAAATCAAGGTATTT.